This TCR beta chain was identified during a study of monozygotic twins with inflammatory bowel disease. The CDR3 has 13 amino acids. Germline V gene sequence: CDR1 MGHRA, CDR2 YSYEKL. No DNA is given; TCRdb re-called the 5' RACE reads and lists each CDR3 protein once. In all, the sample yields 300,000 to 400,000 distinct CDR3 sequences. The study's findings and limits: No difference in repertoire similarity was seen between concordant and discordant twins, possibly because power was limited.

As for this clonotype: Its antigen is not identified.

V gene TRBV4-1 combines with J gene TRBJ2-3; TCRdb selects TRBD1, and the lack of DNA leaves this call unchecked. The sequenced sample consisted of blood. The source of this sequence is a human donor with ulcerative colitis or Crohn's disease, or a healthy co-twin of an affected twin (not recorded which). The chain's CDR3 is CASSQVPGYTQYF.